These 21 T cell receptor beta chains share one sample of origin, sequenced in a study of blood T cell repertoires in COVID-19. The data were produced by immunoSEQ multiplex PCR, yet TCRdb's version contains in-frame clones alone and is incomplete. The sample includes 250,000 to 300,000 clones, 75% to 90% of them seen just once. The sequenced material came from peripheral blood. All receptors derive from a middle-aged woman who had recovered from COVID-19.

The V gene is TRBV28, the J gene TRBJ2-5; 8 nucleotides align to TRBD1. Looked up from germline, CDR1 is MDHEN and CDR2 is SYDVKM. The junction had 0 bases not matched to a gene; V was cut back by 5 bases and J by 4 bases. This CDR3 spans 12 amino acids. The CDR3 loop reads CASSGQGETQYF. Written as DNA, the CDR3 is TGTGCCAGCAGTGGACAGGGAGAGACCCAGTACTTC. Using reference TRBV28 and TRBJ2-5 for the parts outside the CDR3, the full variable domain is DVKVTQSSRYLVKRTGEKVFLECVQDMDHENMFWYRQDPGLGLRLIYFSYDVKMKEKGDIPEGYSVSREKKERFSLILESASTNQTSMYLCASSGQGETQYFGPGTRLLVL.

The chain is built from TRBV7-3 and TRBJ1-5; the D gene is possibly TRBD1 (5 bases). The V end was cut by 1 base, the J end by 5 bases, with 24 bases between. This CDR3 region has 19 residues. Germline CDR1 reads SGHTA; CDR2 reads FQGTGA. CDR3 nucleotides: TGTGCCAGCAGCTTAAAGTACGCGACAGCGAAAATATGTGATCAGCCCCAGCATTTT. It translates to CASSLKYATAKICDQPQHF. The full variable domain, rest sourced from reference TRBV7-3 and TRBJ1-5, is GAGVSQTPSNKVTEKGKYVELRCDPISGHTALYWYRQSLGQGPEFLIYFQGTGAADDSGLPNDRFFAVRPEGSVSTLKIQRTERGDSAVYLCASSLKYATAKICDQPQHFGDGTRLSIL.

DNA for the CDR3: TGTGCCAGTAGTATGCACAGCCACTCTGGAAACACCATATATTTT. Protein sequence: CASSMHSHSGNTIYF. The chain couples TRBV19 to TRBJ1-3, with no clear D. CDR3 length: 15 amino acids. Trimming took 3 bases from V and 0 from J, leaving 9 bases between them. CDR1 and CDR2 (germline): LNHDA, SQIVND (reference sequence).

The genes are TRBV5-1 and TRBJ2-3; TRBD1 matches at 8 bases. The V segment lost 4 bases and the J segment 3 bases; nucleotides outside the gene matches: 7. The length of the CDR3 is 15 residues. Germline-derived CDR1 and CDR2 are SGHRS and YFSETQ. For the CDR3, the DNA is TGCGCCAGCAGCCCATCCACAGGGGGTACAGATACGCAGTATTTT. This translates into CASSPSTGGTDTQYF.

This chain links TRBV10-3 with TRBJ1-2, with unresolved D. Germline CDR1 ENHRY, CDR2 SYGVKD. V lost 0 bases and J lost 4, with 12 bases in between. There are 15 residues in the CDR3. The CDR3, as DNA: TGTGCCATCAGTGAGTCCTCAGGCCTCGCCTATGGCTACACCTTC. Encoded protein: CAISESSGLAYGYTF.

The rearrangement links TRBV27 to TRBJ2-1, with D possibly TRBD2 on 6 matching bases. The germline V gene has CDR1 MNHEY and CDR2 SMNVEV (reference sequence). This CDR3 is 16 amino acids long. Trimming stripped 2 bases from V and 0 bases from J, with 11 bases between. CDR3 loop: CASSLGWDFSYNEQFF. Written as DNA, the CDR3 is TGTGCCAGCAGTTTAGGTTGGGACTTCTCCTACAATGAGCAGTTCTTC.

The chain carries TRBV18 and TRBJ1-5; D may be TRBD1 (6 bases). V lost 1 base to trimming and J lost 5 bases, with 6 bases between them. CDR1 is KGHSH and CDR2 is LQKENI in the germline V gene. The CDR3 has 13 residues. The CDR3 here is CASSPHRDQPQHF. DNA of the CDR3: TGTGCCAGCTCACCACACAGGGATCAGCCCCAGCATTTT.

The CDR3 loop is CASSLRLAANTGELFF. The CDR3 DNA reads as TGTGCCAGCAGCCTAAGACTAGCGGCGAACACCGGGGAGCTGTTTTTT. The V and J genes are TRBV3-1 (or the pseudogene TRBV3-2) and TRBJ2-2; 9 bases are shared with TRBD2. Germline V CDR1 and CDR2: LGHDT, YNNKEL (reference sequence). Trimming at V came to 4 bases and at J to 0 bases, leaving 3 bases not matched to a gene. The CDR3 is 16 amino acids.

The chain recombines TRBV19 with TRBJ2-2; possible D gene TRBD2, 5 bases. The germline V gene encodes CDR1 LNHDA and CDR2 SQIVND (reference sequence). The CDR3 loop spans 19 amino acids. The germline V and J ends were trimmed by 4 bases and 0 bases, with 21 bases remaining between them. The CDR3 DNA reads TGTGCCAGTAGTACTTTACGCAGTGGCGGGTATCCGAACACCGGGGAGCTGTTTTTT. Translated, it gives CASSTLRSGGYPNTGELFF.

The gene calls are TRBV19 and TRBJ1-1, with 8 bases that match TRBD1. J lost 1 base, V lost 9 bases, and 7 bases had no gene match. The length of the CDR3 is 14 residues. The germline CDR1 and CDR2 sequences are LNHDA and SQIVND (reference sequence). CDR3 sequence: CASTRGRGNTEAFF. In nucleotides, the CDR3 is TGTGCCAGCACCAGGGGGCGAGGGAACACTGAAGCTTTCTTT.

This clone is a singleton in its sample. This chain joins TRBV6-6 and TRBJ1-3, with 8 positions matching TRBD1. Germline V gene lookup returns CDR1 MNHNY and CDR2 SVGAGI (reference sequence). The CDR3 runs 15 residues. With V trimmed by 6 bases and J by 6 bases, 10 bases remained unmatched. The CDR3 loop is CASSGRGRGENTIYF. CDR3 nucleotides: TGTGCCAGCAGCGGCAGGGGGCGCGGTGAAAACACCATATATTTT.

This clone was observed once. The V and J genes are TRBV18 and TRBJ2-5, with D perhaps TRBD2 (5 bases). Germline CDR1 KGHSH, CDR2 LQKENI. The CDR3 is 14 residues long. V shed 0 bases and J shed 2 bases, with 7 bases lying between them. CDR3 nucleotide sequence: TGTGCCAGCTCACCACCGACTATTCAAGAGACCCAGTACTTC. Translating gives CASSPPTIQETQYF.

This clone was seen more than once but under ten times. The chain uses TRBV5-1 and TRBJ1-6, with D maybe TRBD1 (6 bases). CDR1 SGHRS and CDR2 YFSETQ come from the germline V gene. The CDR3 covers 15 residues. With 0 bases removed from V and 7 bases from J, the gap between germline ends came to 11 bases. CDR3 residues: CASSLDRQENSPLHF. As DNA, the CDR3 is TGCGCCAGCAGCTTGGACCGACAGGAAAATTCACCCCTCCACTTT.

V is TRBV5-1 and J is TRBJ2-3; 8 positions agree with TRBD2. The CDR3 loop spans 15 amino acids. V shed 4 bases, J shed 7 bases, and the junction held 11 bases outside the gene matches. Germline V lookup: CDR1 SGHRS, CDR2 YFSETQ. The CDR3 sequence: CASSTGAGGSNTQYF. The CDR3 coding sequence is TGCGCCAGCAGCACCGGGGCGGGGGGCTCGAATACGCAGTATTTT.

The chain has TRBV3-1 (or the pseudogene TRBV3-2) and TRBJ1-1, with TRBD1 matching over 7 bases. CDR3 size: 14 residues. Germline loops: CDR1 LGHDT, CDR2 YNNKEL (reference sequence). Trimming removed 1 base from V and 5 bases from J; junction bases left unmatched: 4. CDR3 coding DNA: TGTGCCAGCAGCCAAGCAGGGGGAGGTACTGAAGCTTTCTTT. It yields the protein CASSQAGGGTEAFF.

The V call is TRBV6-2 or TRBV6-3, the J call TRBJ1-1; D unclear. Per the germline V gene, CDR1 is MNHEY and CDR2 is SVGEGT. This CDR3 is built from 17 residues. The V and J ends lost 4 bases and 0 bases respectively, with 18 bases between them. The CDR3 spells CASSSSKPTGVNTEAFF. The CDR3 DNA reads as TGTGCCAGCAGTTCCTCAAAACCAACCGGGGTGAACACTGAAGCTTTCTTT.

The chain is built from TRBV5-4 and TRBJ2-7; TRBD2 agrees at 9 bases. CDR3 length equals 15 residues. V shed 0 bases and J 4 bases; nucleotides not matched to a gene: 5. CDR1 and CDR2 from the germline V gene are SGHNT and YYREEE (reference sequence). The CDR3 DNA reads as TGTGCCAGCAGCTTGGGCGGGAGGGGAGAGTACGAGCAGTACGTC. It is translated as CASSLGGRGEYEQYV.

The chain combines TRBV19 with TRBJ1-4; 9 bases are shared with TRBD1. The germline V gene has CDR1 LNHDA and CDR2 SQIVND (reference sequence). The CDR3 is made up of 14 amino acids. The J segment lost 3 bases and the V segment lost 6 bases, leaving 2 bases of the junction unmatched. The CDR3 reads CASSRQGANEKLFF. CDR3 nucleotides: TGTGCCAGTAGCCGACAGGGGGCTAATGAAAAACTGTTTTTT.

This chain uses TRBV7-6 with TRBJ1-1; the D is unclear. Trimming cost V 2 bases and J 3 bases, with 13 bases left between them. The CDR3 contains 15 residues. Germline V lookup: CDR1 SGHVS, CDR2 FNYEAQ. CDR3 in DNA: TGTGCCAGCAGCTTATCGGGTGAGGAGGACACTGAAGCTTTCTTT. Its translation is CASSLSGEEDTEAFF.

The chain uses TRBV19 and TRBJ1-1; 10 bases align to TRBD1. CDR1 and CDR2 from the germline V gene are LNHDA and SQIVND (reference sequence). The CDR3 runs to 18 residues. With 4 bases clipped from V and 1 base from J, the junction kept 12 bases outside the gene matches. DNA for the CDR3: TGTGCCAGTAGTAGACCTACCGGGACAGGGGCTCAGAACACTGAAGCTTTCTTT. Residues: CASSRPTGTGAQNTEAFF.

The V gene is TRBV7-8, the J gene TRBJ1-3, with TRBD1 matching over 8 bases. CDR1 and CDR2 (germline): SGHVS, FQNEAQ. The CDR3 contains 17 residues. Trimming took 2 bases from V and 0 from J; bases not matched to a gene: 6. CDR3 protein: CASSLRTGRNSGNTIYF. The CDR3 bases are TGTGCCAGCAGCTTAAGGACAGGGCGTAACTCTGGAAACACCATATATTTT.